Listed below are T cell receptor beta chains from one sample, sequenced in a study of T cells after somatic rescue of genetic block. Some clones are missing from TCRdb's copy, which holds only in-frame ones; the method was immunoSEQ multiplex PCR. The table lists tens of thousands of clones, about 90% of them singletons. The sample was peripheral blood mononuclear cells (PBMCs). Receptor source: a man aged 35 to 55. CDR3s include the opening cysteine and the closing phenylalanine or tryptophan.

V gene	J gene	CDR3 protein
TRBV27	TRBJ1-2	CASSLTLKDRALYGYTF
TRBV7-9	TRBJ2-3	CASSLAPTPNTQYF
TRBV28	TRBJ2-7	CASSLKLAGTGGEEQYF
TRBV27	TRBJ2-2	CASSQSRPGTGLAGELFF
TRBV7-9	TRBJ2-2	CASSFPPPNTGELFF
TRBV7-2	TRBJ2-7	CASSLRDSEQYEQYF
TRBV2	TRBJ2-5	CASHRGRVGATMAQYF
TRBV9	TRBJ2-7	CASSPREGAYEQYF
TRBV7-9	TRBJ2-3	CASGRDGPPYF
TRBV28	TRBJ2-7	CASTGASGRQRTKYF
TRBV7-9	TRBJ2-2	CASSFAPLRVAGELFF
TRBV27	TRBJ2-1	CASSLSWSHNEQFF
TRBV10-3	TRBJ1-4	CAISDGGLSEKLFF
TRBV5-8	TRBJ1-5	CASSIGQGPNQPQHF
TRBV30	TRBJ1-1	CAWVPTGTTNTEAFF
TRBV20-1	TRBJ1-2	CSARRGGYTF
TRBV6-5	TRBJ2-7	CASSYSIRQGVYEQYF
TRBV10-1	TRBJ2-5	CASSETASETQYF
TRBV5-6	TRBJ1-2	CASSWTYPRDGYTF
TRBV7-9	TRBJ2-1	CASSSGLAGGTNEQFF
TRBV6-1	TRBJ1-3	CASRVTGAGNTIYF
TRBV9	TRBJ2-5	CASSVDGLWETQYF
TRBV9	TRBJ2-2	CASSVGASGGAMAGELFF
TRBV20-1	TRBJ2-3	CSADTDTQYF
TRBV28	TRBJ1-5	CASSRNNQPQHF
TRBV20-1	TRBJ2-2	CSAEDTGELFF
TRBV10-3	TRBJ2-3	CAISEGLAGGDTQYF
TRBV27	TRBJ2-7	CASSSKSRDRGYEQYF
TRBV19	TRBJ2-3	CASKTNEVTDTQYF
TRBV19	TRBJ1-4	CASSRTTNEKLFF
TRBV2	TRBJ1-3	CASSPERGNTIYF
TRBV6-5	TRBJ1-6	CASRAGRSSNSPLHF
TRBV7-2	TRBJ2-5	CASSLGLLGGPQYF
TRBV13	TRBJ1-5	CVSSFWGNQPQHF
TRBV2	TRBJ1-1	CASPGQGSTEAFF
TRBV30	TRBJ1-5	CAWDRPDLSQPQHF
TRBV18	TRBJ2-3	CASSPGGGRDTQYF
TRBV9	TRBJ1-6	CASSARTGENSPLHF
TRBV29-1	TRBJ2-5	CSVGGETQYF
TRBV2	TRBJ2-5	CASPGGQQETQYF
TRBV5-1	TRBJ2-4	CASSLGEGVGIQYF
TRBV19	TRBJ1-5	CASSSGPDQPQHF
TRBV4-2	TRBJ2-1	CASSQDSSGSSYNEQFF
TRBV2	TRBJ2-1	CASSGLAGDQVPKFF
TRBV5-1	TRBJ2-3	CASSPPSGTSTDTQYF
TRBV6-1	TRBJ1-6	CASRGVSPLHF
TRBV10-3	TRBJ2-3	CAISGSTETSTDTQYF
TRBV9	TRBJ2-1	CASSPGTSRSNEQFF
TRBV2	TRBJ1-4	CASRVDRGGQERFF
TRBV28	TRBJ1-3	CASTPLRAEGNTIYF
TRBV6-5	TRBJ2-1	CASRQNNEQFF
TRBV5-1	TRBJ2-3	CASRQGSLGTDTQYF
TRBV9	TRBJ2-7	CASSVGLGQDPYEQYF
TRBV5-4	TRBJ1-2	CASSGRDKLNYGYTF
TRBV7-9	TRBJ2-1	CASSLRRGPSPEQFF
TRBV19	TRBJ1-5	CASRDRGQPQHF
TRBV6-6	TRBJ2-3	CASSTLAGYGDTQYF
TRBV2	TRBJ2-4	CATRLAGGSDIQYF
TRBV6-1	TRBJ1-1	CASGAQGLNTEAFF